Listed here are 8 T cell receptor beta chains from one sample, sequenced in a study of blood T cell repertoires in COVID-19. Clones were sequenced by immunoSEQ multiplex PCR, and TCRdb holds only the in-frame ones, with some missing. The sample carries approximately 280,000 clones, over 75% recorded once. Source material: peripheral blood. The receptors derive from a young man with active or convalescent COVID-19.

For the CDR3, the DNA is TGTGCCAGTAGTATAGGTGGGACAGGCTCCTACAATGAGCAGTTCTTC. Translation gives CASSIGGTGSYNEQFF. The V and J genes are TRBV19 and TRBJ2-1; 8 nucleotides agree with TRBD1. The CDR3 totals 16 residues. V shed 1 base and J 0 bases; nucleotides not matched to a gene: 2. Germline V gives CDR1 LNHDA, CDR2 SQIVND (reference sequence).

The chain carries TRBV11-2 and TRBJ2-7; D remains ambiguous. Trimming shortened V by 4 bases and J by 4 bases, and 14 bases separated the two germline ends. The V gene's germline CDR1 is SGHAT and CDR2 FQNNGV. This CDR3 spans 14 amino acids. The CDR3 spells CASSSLRRKYEQYF. CDR3 nucleotide sequence: TGTGCCAGCAGCTCTTTGAGGCGTAAGTACGAGCAGTACTTC.

The chain carries TRBV12-5 and TRBJ1-2; D uncertain. Germline V gives CDR1 LGHNT, CDR2 FRNRAP. CDR3 length equals 14 residues. V was shortened by 1 base and J by 4 bases, with 10 bases between the two germline ends. The CDR3 is CASGLDRELYGYTF. CDR3 sequence (DNA): TGTGCTAGTGGTTTGGACCGGGAACTCTATGGCTACACCTTC.

This chain uses TRBV4-1 with TRBJ1-2; 8 nucleotides align to TRBD1. The length of the CDR3 is 16 residues. V was pared by 0 bases and J by 7 bases, with 10 bases of the junction left unmatched. Germline V gene lookup returns CDR1 MGHRA and CDR2 YSYEKL. CDR3 DNA: TGCGCCAGCAGCCAAGACCGAGGCAGGGGGCGTCCTGGCTACACCTTC. It codes for CASSQDRGRGRPGYTF.

The chain links TRBV5-1 to TRBJ2-4, with 9 positions matching TRBD2. The germline gives CDR1 SGHRS, CDR2 YFSETQ. V was pared by 7 bases and J by 7 bases, with 6 bases of the junction left unmatched. The CDR3 is 13 amino acids. The CDR3 here is CASQAGGANIQYF. CDR3 coding DNA: TGCGCCAGCCAAGCGGGGGGCGCCAACATTCAGTACTTC.

The J gene is TRBJ2-4, the V gene TRBV19; possible D gene TRBD2, 7 bases. Germline values: CDR1 LNHDA, CDR2 SQIVND (reference sequence). Trimming took 4 bases from V and 6 from J, leaving 19 bases between them. The CDR3 has 16 amino acids. The CDR3 nucleotides are TGTGCCAGTAGTACCCCAGAAAAGGGGGAGGGAAACATTCAGTACTTC. It is translated as CASSTPEKGEGNIQYF.

The gene calls are TRBV2 and TRBJ1-2; 7 bases agree with TRBD1. V gave up 8 bases and J gave up 7 bases; unmatched junction bases: 13. Per the germline V gene, CDR1 is SNHLY and CDR2 is FYNNEI. CDR3 size: 14 residues. The CDR3 spells CASGKEGTVPGYTF. The CDR3, as DNA: TGTGCCAGCGGGAAGGAAGGGACAGTCCCTGGCTACACCTTC.

The chain employs TRBV14 and TRBJ1-3, with TRBD1 identical over 8 bases. V shed 2 bases and J 1 base; nucleotides not matched to a gene: 1. CDR1 SGHDN and CDR2 FVKESK come from the germline V gene. The CDR3 contains 15 residues. The CDR3 protein is CASSQYRGSGNTIYF. The CDR3 DNA is TGTGCCAGCAGCCAATACAGGGGGTCTGGAAACACCATATATTTT.